This record concerns one TCR beta chain sequence. As yet, its antigen is unknown. A read error may produce the germline difference seen at one junction end. This specimen comes from a study of T cells in Graves' hyperthyroidism and ophthalmopathy. Amplified TCR beta CDR3 regions came from RNA transcripts. TCR CDR3 regions were first amplified by RT-PCR with HTBI primers. TCRdb reprocessed the multiplex PCR reads via MiXCR and lists one record per CDR3 protein. The sample lists over 700,000 distinct CDR3 sequences; roughly a sixth were seen once. General study results and limits: Using 13 V-J features, a model discriminated ophthalmopathy from stable hyperthyroidism. Ophthalmopathy, as predicted by the model, came a median roughly 6.5 months after the prediction.

The CDR3 is 15 amino acids. Germline V gene lookup returns CDR1 LNHDA and CDR2 SQIVND (reference sequence). The rearrangement links TRBV19 to TRBJ2-2; 9 bases line up with TRBD1. Sequenced sample: blood. The origin of this receptor is a woman aged 45-65 years with Graves' hyperthyroidism that later progressed to Graves' ophthalmopathy. The chain's CDR3 is CASSIGQGYTGELFF. The CDR3 DNA reads TGTGCCAGTAGTATTGGACAGGGGTACACCGGAGAGCTGTTTTTT.